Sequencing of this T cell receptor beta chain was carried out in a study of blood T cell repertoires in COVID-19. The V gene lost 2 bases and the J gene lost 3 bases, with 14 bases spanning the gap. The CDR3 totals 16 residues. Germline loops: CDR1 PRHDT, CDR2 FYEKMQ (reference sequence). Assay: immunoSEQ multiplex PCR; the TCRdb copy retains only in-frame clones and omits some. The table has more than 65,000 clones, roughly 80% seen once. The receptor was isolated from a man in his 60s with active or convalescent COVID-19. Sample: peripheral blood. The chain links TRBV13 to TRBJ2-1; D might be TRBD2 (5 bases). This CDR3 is CASSLRLLGDYNEQFF. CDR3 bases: TGTGCCAGCAGCTTAAGGTTACTCGGGGACTACAATGAGCAGTTCTTC.